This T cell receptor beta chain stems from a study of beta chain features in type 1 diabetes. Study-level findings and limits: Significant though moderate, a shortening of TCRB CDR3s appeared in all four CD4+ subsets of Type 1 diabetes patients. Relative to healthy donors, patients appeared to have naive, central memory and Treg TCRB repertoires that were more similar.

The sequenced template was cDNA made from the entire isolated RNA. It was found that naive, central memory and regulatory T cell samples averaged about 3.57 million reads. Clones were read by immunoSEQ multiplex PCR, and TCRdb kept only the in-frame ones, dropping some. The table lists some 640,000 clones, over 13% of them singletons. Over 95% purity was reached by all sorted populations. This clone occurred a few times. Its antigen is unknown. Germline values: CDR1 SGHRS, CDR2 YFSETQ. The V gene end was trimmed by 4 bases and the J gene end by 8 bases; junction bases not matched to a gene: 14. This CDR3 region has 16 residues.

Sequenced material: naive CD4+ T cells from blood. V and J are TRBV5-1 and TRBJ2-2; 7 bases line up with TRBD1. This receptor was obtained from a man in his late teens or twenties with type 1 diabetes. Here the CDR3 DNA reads TGCGCCAGCAGCCTCTTTCTCGGGACAGAGGCTGGGGAGCTGTTTTTT. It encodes CASSLFLGTEAGELFF.